These 11 T cell receptor beta chains originate from one sample sequenced in a study of early T cells in non-severe SARS-CoV-2 infection. TCRdb reprocessed the 5' RACE reads with MiXCR, giving one entry per CDR3 protein. The data hold about 70,000 distinct CDR3 sequences, with about 5% observed a single time. The sequencing here drew on whole blood, taken at baseline. Every receptor here comes from an adult who was a healthcare worker with PCR-confirmed SARS-CoV-2 infection or an uninfected control (not recorded which).

V and J are TRBV4-2 and TRBJ2-7; D not resolved. The length of the CDR3 is 14 residues. The germline gives CDR1 LGHNA, CDR2 YNFKEQ. With 0 bases removed from V and 2 bases from J, the gap between germline ends came to 8 bases. Written as DNA, the CDR3 is TGTGCCAGCAGCCAAGACATCGGAGCCTACGAGCAGTACTTC. This gives the protein CASSQDIGAYEQYF.

This clonotype was seen ten or more times. The chain uses TRBV5-1 and TRBJ2-6; TRBD2 might be the D (5 bases). In germline, CDR1 is SGHRS, CDR2 YFSETQ. The CDR3 runs 16 residues. V gave up 3 bases and J gave up 4 bases, with 14 bases separating them. CDR3 nucleotides: TGCGCCAGCAGCTGGACGGGCGGAGGCGGGGCCAACGTCCTGACTTTC. Its protein is CASSWTGGGGANVLTF.

The chain combines TRBV2 with TRBJ2-1, with D perhaps matching TRBD1 or TRBD2 (5 bases each). The germline CDR1 and CDR2 sequences are SNHLY and FYNNEI. CDR3 length equals 13 residues. The V gene lost 6 bases and the J gene lost 15 bases, with 21 bases spanning the gap. CDR3 nucleotides: TGTGCCAGCAGGGGGGATGCGCCCTCTCACCCGTTCTTC. Amino acids: CASRGDAPSHPFF.

This clonotype was seen a handful of times. The chain is built from TRBV6-5 and TRBJ2-7; the D is unclear. This CDR3 is 10 amino acids long. The germline gives CDR1 MNHEY, CDR2 SVGAGI. Trimming stripped 8 bases from V and 3 bases from J, with 5 bases between. The DNA for the CDR3 is TGTGCCAGCGGGGACTACGAGCAGTACTTC. Its protein product is CASGDYEQYF.

V is TRBV5-1 and J is TRBJ2-3, with a tentative D call TRBD1 (5 bases). The CDR3 runs to 15 residues. The V gene lost 4 bases and the J gene lost 4 bases, with 16 bases spanning the gap. Germline CDR1 and CDR2: SGHRS and YFSETQ. Written as DNA, the CDR3 is TGCGCCAGCAGCCCGGTAGTGGGGCGCGCAGATACGCAGTATTTT. Residues: CASSPVVGRADTQYF.

The chain combines TRBV29-1 with TRBJ1-1, with no clear D. This CDR3 has 12 amino acids. Germline loops: CDR1 SQVTM, CDR2 ANQGSEA. V was clipped by 8 bases and J by 0 bases, with 10 bases between them. This CDR3 reads CSSDGVNTEAFF. The CDR3 DNA reads TGCAGCTCGGACGGAGTGAACACTGAAGCTTTCTTT.

This clonotype was seen ten or more times. The chain couples TRBV29-1 to TRBJ1-6; D gene unclear. Germline CDR1 is SQVTM and CDR2 is ANQGSEA. The CDR3 runs to 12 residues. V gave up 7 bases and J gave up 13 bases, with 17 bases separating them. The CDR3 DNA sequence: TGCAGCGACGTAGAATTAAATGGGCCCCTCCACTTT. Protein product: CSDVELNGPLHF.

The chain recombines TRBV10-3 with TRBJ1-2; 9 bases are a match to TRBD1. The CDR3 extends over 14 amino acids. The V gene end was trimmed by 8 bases and the J gene end by 0 bases; junction bases not matched to a gene: 4. Germline V gene data show CDR1 as ENHRY and CDR2 as SYGVKD. CDR3 nucleotides: TGTGCCATCGCGGACAGGGGAGCTAACTATGGCTACACCTTC. Encoded protein: CAIADRGANYGYTF.

This clonotype has a count of ten or more. J is TRBJ1-5 and V is TRBV4-1; D not resolved. Deletions cut 8 bases from V and 3 bases from J, with 11 bases between. This CDR3 comprises 13 residues. Per the germline V gene, CDR1 is MGHRA and CDR2 is YSYEKL. Here the CDR3 reads CASAIGYNQPQHF. CDR3 nucleotides: TGCGCCAGCGCGATTGGGTACAATCAGCCCCAGCATTTT.

The J gene is TRBJ2-5, the V gene TRBV29-1; D is uncertain. The CDR3 contains 12 residues. The germline gives CDR1 SQVTM, CDR2 ANQGSEA. Trimming removed 7 bases from V and 0 bases from J, with 9 bases in between. The CDR3 region is CSAPSYQETQYF. CDR3 coding DNA: TGCAGCGCCCCCAGTTACCAAGAGACCCAGTACTTC.

Only a few counts were recorded for this clonotype. The chain is built from TRBV5-4 and TRBJ2-7, with D perhaps given as TRBD1 or TRBD2 (6 bases each). Germline CDR1 reads SGHNT; CDR2 reads YYREEE (reference sequence). Trimming removed 4 bases at V and 7 bases at J, with 18 bases between. The CDR3 spans 14 residues. The CDR3 protein is CASSPTGASREQYF. As DNA, the CDR3 is TGTGCCAGCAGCCCCACGGGGGCGTCGCGGGAGCAGTACTTC.